This T cell receptor beta chain is from a study of T-cell memory formation after mild COVID-19. Using its own MiXCR run on the 5' RACE reads, TCRdb lists one record per CDR3 protein. The table records roughly 480,000 distinct CDR3 sequences, nearly 25% of them present only once. V was clipped by 5 bases and J by 0 bases, with 11 bases between them. The CDR3 is made up of 15 amino acids. The germline CDR1 and CDR2 sequences are MNHEY and SVGAGI. Sequencing was done on a sample of PBMCs or a T cell subset sorted from them (not recorded which). This receptor was obtained from an adult woman who had mild COVID-19 (a few samples of this study predate the infection). Cell type and time point are not known. The chain combines TRBV6-5 with TRBJ2-1, with D perhaps TRBD2 (7 bases). CDR3 in amino acids: CASSKRGGSYNEQFF. The CDR3 DNA sequence: TGTGCCAGCAGTAAAAGGGGGGGCTCCTACAATGAGCAGTTCTTC.